This TCR beta chain was captured in a study of metastatic and nonmetastatic thyroid tumors. This clone was seen ten or more times. The germline CDR1 and CDR2 sequences are MDHEN and SYDVKM. The V and J ends lost 6 bases and 7 bases respectively, with 12 bases between them. The CDR3 covers 12 residues. Thyroid surgery was preceded by no treatment in any patient. Authors' data handling: It was from CDR3 differences across clinicopathological groups that a distant-metastasis classifier for papillary thyroid cancer was built. With MiXCR, TCRdb called clones anew from the PCR reads. These V and J calls rely on TCRdb rather than the paper's analysis. In the table there are over 11,000 clones, over 25% of which are singletons.

This sequence originates from a female donor with papillary thyroid cancer or a benign thyroid nodule (not recorded which). Some clones in this sample may be carry-over from other donors' samples. The sequenced sample consisted of tumor tissue. The chain has TRBV28 and TRBJ1-1, with D possibly TRBD1 on 6 matching bases. DNA for the CDR3: TGTGCCAGCAGGCCCGGGACATTTGAAGCTTTCTTT. Protein product: CASRPGTFEAFF.